The 27 T cell receptor beta chains below all came from one sample that was sequenced in a study of cytomegalovirus exposure and HLA in healthy donors. 60 Vbeta and 13 Jbeta primers were used in PCR. The assay was immunoSEQ multiplex PCR, and TCRdb's table has in-frame clones only and misses some. The table includes under 250,000 clones, roughly 85% detected once. The source material was PBMCs. All receptors come from a woman between 45 and 60 years old in good health and CMV-seronegative.

This clone was seen a handful of times. The rearrangement uses TRBV18 and TRBJ2-1; TRBD1 matches 7 bases. CDR1 is KGHSH and CDR2 is LQKENI in the germline V gene. This CDR3 is 15 amino acids long. The junction had 6 bases not matched to a gene; V was cut back by 0 bases and J by 7 bases. The CDR3: CASSPPGTVINEQFF. The CDR3 region has the DNA TGTGCCAGCTCACCACCCGGGACAGTAATTAATGAGCAGTTCTTC. The full variable domain, its missing parts supplied by reference TRBV18 and TRBJ2-1, is NAGVMQNPRHLVRRRGQEARLRCSPMKGHSHVYWYRQLPEEGLKFMVYLQKENIIDESGMPKERFSAEFPKEGPSILRIQQVVRGDSAAYFCASSPPGTVINEQFFGPGTRLTVL.

The chain joins TRBV28 to TRBJ2-5, with D tentatively TRBD1 (6 bases). The CDR3 runs to 16 residues. Germline CDR1 MDHEN, CDR2 SYDVKM. Trimming shortened V by 3 bases and J by 8 bases, and 22 bases separated the two germline ends. CDR3 DNA: TGTGCCAGCAGTTTTAATTCGGACAGACGTGGGAATACCCAGTACTTC. Translation gives CASSFNSDRRGNTQYF.

The chain employs TRBV11-2 and TRBJ2-1; D gene unclear. Germline CDR1 SGHAT, CDR2 FQNNGV. The CDR3 runs to 13 residues. Trimming shortened V by 1 base and J by 9 bases, and 10 bases separated the two germline ends. CDR3 sequence (DNA): TGTGCCAGCAGCTTAGGTATCGGCGGTGAGCAGTTCTTC. Amino acids: CASSLGIGGEQFF.

The chain employs TRBV6-1 and TRBJ2-2; 11 bases line up with TRBD2. CDR3 length: 15 residues. J lost 4 bases, V lost 6 bases, and 4 bases had no gene match. CDR1 MNHNS and CDR2 SASEGT come from the germline V gene. DNA for the CDR3: TGTGCCAGCAGGGTAGCGGGAGGGGGCACCGGGGAGCTGTTTTTT. It codes for CASRVAGGGTGELFF.

The chain joins TRBV7-6 to TRBJ2-5; 9 bases line up with TRBD1. The DNA end is a closer match to TRBJ2-7, so the J assignment may be wrong. CDR1 is SGHVS and CDR2 is FNYEAQ in the germline V gene. This CDR3 spans 15 amino acids. CDR3 loop: CASSLDRGILDEQYF. The CDR3 region has the DNA TGTGCCAGCAGCCTAGACAGGGGGATACTGGACGAGCAGTACTTC.

V usage is TRBV6-5 and J usage is TRBJ2-1; 7 nucleotides match TRBD2. Germline V gene data show CDR1 as MNHEY and CDR2 as SVGAGI. CDR3 length: 15 amino acids. The trim removed 6 bases at V and 10 bases at J, leaving 15 bases unmatched. CDR3 loop: CASSPSLAPGREQFF. CDR3 coding DNA: TGTGCCAGCAGCCCTTCACTAGCGCCCGGACGGGAGCAGTTCTTC.

This clone was seen a few times. This rearrangement joins TRBV18 to TRBJ1-1, with D uncertain. The germline CDR1 and CDR2 sequences are KGHSH and LQKENI. CDR3 length equals 14 residues. Trimming took off 4 bases at V and 1 base at J, with 10 bases between the two ends. The CDR3 is CASSLGLTNTEAFF. For the CDR3, the DNA is TGTGCCAGCTCACTCGGTTTAACGAACACTGAAGCTTTCTTT.

V is TRBV10-3 and J is TRBJ1-1, with unresolved D. V was shortened by 7 bases and J by 0 bases, with 9 bases between the two germline ends. Germline V gives CDR1 ENHRY, CDR2 SYGVKD. This CDR3 comprises 13 residues. CDR3 nucleotide sequence: TGTGCCATCACACAAAACATGAACACTGAAGCTTTCTTT. Protein product: CAITQNMNTEAFF.

This rearrangement joins TRBV10-3 to TRBJ2-3; D gene ambiguous. V lost 2 bases to trimming and J lost 0 bases, with 9 bases between them. The V gene's germline CDR1 is ENHRY and CDR2 SYGVKD. This CDR3 region has 15 residues. CDR3 sequence reads: CAISERTGSTDTQYF. The CDR3 bases are TGTGCCATCAGTGAGCGAACGGGTAGCACAGATACGCAGTATTTT.

V usage is TRBV2 and J usage is TRBJ1-5; D call uncertain. The CDR3 loop spans 14 amino acids. Trimming took off 5 bases at V and 0 bases at J, with 8 bases between the two ends. Germline-derived CDR1 and CDR2 are SNHLY and FYNNEI. Written as DNA, the CDR3 is TGTGCCAGCAGTAGACAATCTAGCAATCAGCCCCAGCATTTT. Translated, it gives CASSRQSSNQPQHF.

This clone was found once. The chain has TRBV28 and TRBJ2-1; 7 bases align to TRBD1. Trimming took 2 bases from V and 8 from J; bases not matched to a gene: 6. Germline CDR1 reads MDHEN; CDR2 reads SYDVKM. The CDR3 spans 14 residues. CDR3 sequence reads: CASSLRGRRDEQFF. The CDR3 DNA reads TGTGCCAGCAGTTTAAGGGGGCGGCGGGATGAGCAGTTCTTC.

J is TRBJ2-5 and V is TRBV27; no clear D gene. Deletions cut 5 bases from V and 1 base from J, with 8 bases between. The germline V gene encodes CDR1 MNHEY and CDR2 SMNVEV (reference sequence). This CDR3 has 13 amino acids. CDR3 loop: CASSPYGQETQYF. The CDR3 DNA sequence: TGTGCCAGCAGTCCCTATGGCCAAGAGACCCAGTACTTC.

The V and J genes are TRBV2 and TRBJ2-2; D is possibly TRBD1 (7 bases). The V and J ends lost 6 bases and 5 bases respectively, with 13 bases between them. This CDR3 is 14 amino acids long. CDR1 is SNHLY, CDR2 FYNNEI, per germline. The CDR3 DNA reads TGTGCCAGCAGACGGACAGGACTAACCGGGGAGCTGTTTTTT. Protein: CASRRTGLTGELFF.

The rearrangement joins TRBV7-6 to TRBJ2-1; D may be TRBD1 (7 bases). The CDR3 has 15 residues. V was cut by 5 bases and J by 0 bases, with 11 bases left in between. Germline CDR1 and CDR2: SGHVS and FNYEAQ. The CDR3 sequence: CASSQGGISYNEQFF. The CDR3 nucleotides are TGTGCCAGCAGCCAGGGGGGAATCTCCTACAATGAGCAGTTCTTC. The full variable domain, completed using reference TRBV7-6 and TRBJ2-1, is GAGVSQSPRYKVTKRGQDVALRCDPISGHVSLYWYRQALGQGPEFLTYFNYEAQQDKSGLPNDRFSAERPEGSISTLTIQRTEQRDSAMYRCASSQGGISYNEQFFGPGTRLTVL.

The chain uses TRBV19 and TRBJ1-1; D perhaps matches TRBD1 (6 bases). V was shortened by 7 bases and J by 1 base, with 22 bases between the two germline ends. This CDR3 spans 17 amino acids. Germline V gene sequence: CDR1 LNHDA, CDR2 SQIVND (reference sequence). CDR3 sequence (DNA): TGTGCCAGTACCCAAACCCTGTGGGGGCAGGGGAACACTGAAGCTTTCTTT. Translating gives CASTQTLWGQGNTEAFF. Supplemented by reference TRBV19 and TRBJ1-1, the full variable domain reads DGGITQSPKYLFRKEGQNVTLSCEQNLNHDAMYWYRQDPGQGLRLIYYSQIVNDFQKGDIAEGYSVSREKKESFPLTVTSAQKNPTAFYLCASTQTLWGQGNTEAFFGQGTRLTVV.

The J gene is TRBJ2-2, the V gene TRBV9; D may be TRBD2 (5 bases). The CDR3 totals 16 residues. V lost 0 bases to trimming and J lost 1 base, with 10 bases between them. Germline V gives CDR1 SGDLS, CDR2 YYNGEE. The CDR3 protein is CASSVVPGMNTGELFF. Here the CDR3 DNA reads TGTGCCAGCAGCGTAGTCCCGGGGATGAACACCGGGGAGCTGTTTTTT.

This clone was counted once. V usage is TRBV5-4 and J usage is TRBJ2-4; a weak D match, TRBD2 (6 bases). The CDR3 consists of 14 residues. Looked up from germline, CDR1 is SGHNT and CDR2 is YYREEE (reference sequence). Trimming took 1 base from V and 11 from J, leaving 16 bases between them. The CDR3 reads CASSLLAGSEVQYF. In nucleotides, the CDR3 is TGTGCCAGCAGCTTGTTGGCGGGGTCGGAGGTTCAGTACTTC. Together with reference TRBV5-4 and TRBJ2-4, the CDR3 gives the full variable domain: ETGVTQSPTHLIKTRGQQVTLRCSSQSGHNTVSWYQQALGQGPQFIFQYYREEENGRGNFPPRFSGLQFPNYSSELNVNALELDDSALYLCASSLLAGSEVQYFGAGTRLSVL.

The chain uses TRBV25-1 and TRBJ2-7; D is possibly TRBD1 (6 bases). CDR3 length: 16 residues. In germline, CDR1 is MGHDK, CDR2 SYGVNS. Trimming removed 3 bases at V and 0 bases at J, with 15 bases between. This chain's CDR3 is CASSDRGGQTSYEQYF. In DNA, the CDR3 is TGTGCCAGCAGTGATCGAGGCGGACAGACCTCCTACGAGCAGTACTTC.

The V gene is TRBV7-9, the J gene TRBJ1-1, with D perhaps matching TRBD1 (5 bases). Trimming cost V 2 bases and J 6 bases, with 10 bases left between them. Germline lookup yields CDR1 SEHNR and CDR2 FQNEAQ (reference sequence). The CDR3 spans 13 residues. CDR3 bases: TGTGCCAGCAGCTTACGAGACAGATCTGAAGCTTTCTTT. Amino acids: CASSLRDRSEAFF. Drawing the rest from reference TRBV7-9 and TRBJ1-1, the complete variable domain is DTGVSQNPRHKITKRGQNVTFRCDPISEHNRLYWYRQTLGQGPEFLTYFQNEAQLEKSRLLSDRFSAERPKGSFSTLEIQRTEQGDSAMYLCASSLRDRSEAFFGQGTRLTVV.

This clone was counted a few times. The chain is built from TRBV10-2 and TRBJ1-5; D is possibly TRBD1 (6 bases). The CDR3 extends over 14 amino acids. Trimming removed 6 bases at V and 0 bases at J, with 9 bases between. Germline CDR1 and CDR2: WSHSY and SAAADI. This CDR3 reads CASSTGFSNQPQHF. CDR3 DNA: TGCGCCAGCAGCACAGGGTTTAGCAATCAGCCCCAGCATTTT.

The chain has TRBV10-3 and TRBJ2-1; D is perhaps TRBD2 (6 bases). Germline V gene lookup returns CDR1 ENHRY and CDR2 SYGVKD. Trimming shortened V by 5 bases and J by 0 bases, and 14 bases separated the two germline ends. This CDR3 comprises 16 residues. DNA for the CDR3: TGTGCCATCAGTTCCCGGACGGGGGACTCCTACAATGAGCAGTTCTTC. This codes for CAISSRTGDSYNEQFF.

V usage is TRBV28 and J usage is TRBJ1-5; D is undetermined. V shed 3 bases and J shed 5 bases, with 11 bases lying between them. The CDR3 sequence is 14 residues long. Germline V lookup: CDR1 MDHEN, CDR2 SYDVKM. This CDR3 is CASSFMAEDQPQHF. Here the CDR3 DNA reads TGTGCCAGCAGTTTTATGGCAGAGGATCAGCCCCAGCATTTT. Full variable domain (remainder filled in from reference TRBV28 and TRBJ1-5): DVKVTQSSRYLVKRTGEKVFLECVQDMDHENMFWYRQDPGLGLRLIYFSYDVKMKEKGDIPEGYSVSREKKERFSLILESASTNQTSMYLCASSFMAEDQPQHFGDGTRLSIL.

CDR3 nucleotides: TGTGCCAGCTCACCTAAATTGGGAGTAGCAGGTCAAGAGACCCAGTACTTC. It specifies CASSPKLGVAGQETQYF. The V gene is TRBV18, the J gene TRBJ2-5, with a tentative D call TRBD2 (5 bases). The germline V gene encodes CDR1 KGHSH and CDR2 LQKENI. CDR3 length equals 17 residues. Trimming removed 3 bases at V and 2 bases at J, with 19 bases between.

The chain uses TRBV11-2 and TRBJ2-3; D is perhaps TRBD2 (6 bases). The CDR3 length is 16 residues. Germline V CDR1 and CDR2: SGHAT, FQNNGV. The V gene lost 4 bases and the J gene lost 3 bases, with 17 bases spanning the gap. This CDR3 is CASSSRVGSKTDTQYF. In DNA form, the CDR3 reads TGTGCCAGCAGCTCCCGTGTCGGGAGTAAGACAGATACGCAGTATTTT.

The chain uses TRBV7-8 and TRBJ2-7; D is perhaps TRBD2 (6 bases). Trimming left V 5 bases short and J 3 bases short, with 17 bases between. The CDR3 consists of 15 residues. Germline-derived CDR1 and CDR2 are SGHVS and FQNEAQ. CDR3 in amino acids: CASSGSGLTVYEQYF. In DNA form, the CDR3 reads TGTGCCAGCAGCGGATCGGGACTTACAGTCTACGAGCAGTACTTC. The full variable domain, its missing parts supplied by reference TRBV7-8 and TRBJ2-7, is GAGVSQSPRYKVAKRGQDVALRCDPISGHVSLFWYQQALGQGPEFLTYFQNEAQLDKSGLPSDRFFAERPEGSVSTLKIQRTQQEDSAVYLCASSGSGLTVYEQYFGPGTRLTVT.

This clone was observed once. This rearrangement joins TRBV19 to TRBJ2-2; D is possibly TRBD1 (7 bases). Germline lookup yields CDR1 LNHDA and CDR2 SQIVND (reference sequence). The V and J ends lost 4 bases and 4 bases respectively, with 16 bases between them. This CDR3 spans 16 amino acids. The CDR3 is CASSTRRQGGTGELFF. DNA of the CDR3: TGTGCCAGTAGTACCCGGAGGCAGGGGGGCACCGGGGAGCTGTTTTTT.

The chain joins TRBV4-2 to TRBJ2-5; D may be TRBD2 (6 bases). Germline V gene data show CDR1 as LGHNA and CDR2 as YNFKEQ. V shed 0 bases and J shed 5 bases, with 16 bases lying between them. The CDR3 contains 16 residues. The CDR3 loop is CASSQDLEGVRETQYF. The CDR3 bases are TGTGCCAGCAGCCAAGATCTGGAGGGAGTCCGGGAGACCCAGTACTTC.